This TCR beta chain was observed in a study of T cells in Graves' hyperthyroidism and ophthalmopathy. Study-wide findings and caveats: Ophthalmopathy, which appeared later, was predicted by the model a median 6.5 months before onset. Most thyroid clonotypes expanded above 0.001 were also detected in blood.

In its sample, this clonotype was seen many times. Its target is not known. The investigators amplified TCR beta CDR3 regions from RNA transcripts. Initially, a first-round RT-PCR of the TCR CDR3 employed the HTBI primer set. One entry per CDR3 protein, called by TCRdb with MiXCR from the multiplex PCR reads. The data show about 600,000 distinct CDR3 sequences, around 16% seen once. Each person with ophthalmopathy scored at least 3 on the Clinical Activity Score, reached NOSPECS grade 4 or higher, and had been ill under 3 months. Fresh 10 ml peripheral blood yielded PBMCs. Trimming pared 2 bases from V and 0 bases from J, leaving 11 bases between. Germline-derived CDR1 and CDR2 are KGHSH and LQKENI. The CDR3 consists of 16 residues.

Sequences were obtained from blood. The rearrangement joins TRBV18 to TRBJ2-4; no definite D call. The receptor was derived from a woman aged 40-49 years with Graves' ophthalmopathy. As DNA, the CDR3 is TGTGCCAGCTCACCATTCGGCACTCTAGCCAAAAACATTCAGTACTTC. Its translation is CASSPFGTLAKNIQYF.